Listed here are 30 T cell receptor beta chains from one sample, sequenced in a study of cytotoxic CD8 clonotypes in ibrutinib-treated CLL (dated by TCRdb to the early 2020s). The library relied on the immunoSEQ multiplex PCR assay. TCRdb took this table from immuneACCESS and kept in-frame rearrangements with V and J called. Such tables lack part of the clones; where checked against another copy, unresolved V genes explain under half of the gap, and the rest is unexplained. In all, the sample holds hundreds of thousands of clones, and 60% to 80% of those were seen once. Roughly 6.3% of the sample belongs to the ten largest clones. The sample consisted of PBMCs, taken after 36 months of ibrutinib treatment. Receptors originate from a human donor with chronic lymphocytic leukemia.

The chain carries TRBV18 and TRBJ1-1; D is unresolved. Trimming removed 4 bases at V and 0 bases at J, with 15 bases between. The CDR3 runs to 16 residues. Germline loops: CDR1 KGHSH, CDR2 LQKENI. The CDR3 nucleotides are TGTGCCAGCTCACTCGGCCCCGGCCCCTTGAACACTGAAGCTTTCTTT. This gives the protein CASSLGPGPLNTEAFF.

This clone was counted only a few times. The genes are TRBV11-3 and TRBJ1-6; no reliable D call. Germline CDR1 is SGHNT and CDR2 is YENEEA. There are 13 residues in the CDR3. V was shortened by 0 bases and J by 10 bases, with 7 bases between the two germline ends. The CDR3 protein is CASSLEGGSPLHF. The CDR3 nucleotides read TGTGCCAGCAGCTTAGAGGGCGGCTCACCCCTCCACTTT.

For the CDR3, the DNA is TGCAGTGCTAGACACAATGAGCAGTTCTTC. This translates into CSARHNEQFF. The V gene is TRBV20-1, the J gene TRBJ2-1, with D unresolved. Trimming took off 2 bases at V and 5 bases at J, with 1 base between the two ends. Germline values: CDR1 DFQATT, CDR2 SNEGSKA (reference sequence). The CDR3 is 10 residues long.

The J gene is TRBJ1-1, the V gene TRBV5-4; possible D gene TRBD1, 5 bases. V was pared by 3 bases and J by 0 bases, with 12 bases between. Germline CDR1 and CDR2: SGHNT and YYREEE (reference sequence). This CDR3 is 15 amino acids long. This CDR3 is CASSSMGRMNTEAFF. As DNA, the CDR3 is TGTGCCAGCAGCTCGATGGGACGGATGAACACTGAAGCTTTCTTT.

This clone was observed a single time. The chain recombines TRBV18 with TRBJ2-6; 9 bases map to TRBD1. Germline CDR1 KGHSH, CDR2 LQKENI. The CDR3 sequence is 18 residues long. Unmatched junction bases numbered 8, after V lost 3 bases and J lost 2 bases. The CDR3 spells CASSPPGQGLPGANVLTF. The CDR3 DNA reads TGTGCCAGCTCACCTCCGGGACAGGGCCTCCCTGGGGCCAACGTCCTGACTTTC.

This clone turned up a few times. V is TRBV28 and J is TRBJ2-7, with TRBD1 as a possible D gene (6 bases). The ends were cut back, 6 bases at V and 5 bases at J, with 14 bases in the middle. Germline V gene data show CDR1 as MDHEN and CDR2 as SYDVKM. The CDR3 consists of 13 residues. Here the CDR3 DNA reads TGTGCCAGCAGCCCCAGGGGCGGTAACGAGCAGTACTTC. The encoded protein is CASSPRGGNEQYF.

V usage is TRBV10-3 and J usage is TRBJ2-2, with D unresolved. The CDR3 consists of 15 residues. Germline-derived CDR1 and CDR2 are ENHRY and SYGVKD. Trimming cost V 11 bases and J 4 bases, with 20 bases left between them. CDR3 region: CAPHTGPSSTGELFF. CDR3 in DNA: TGTGCCCCACACACCGGGCCCTCGAGCACCGGGGAGCTGTTTTTT.

This chain links TRBV29-1 with TRBJ2-3, with 12 bases fitting TRBD1. Trimming took 6 bases from V and 0 from J; bases not matched to a gene: 7. The CDR3 loop spans 16 amino acids. Germline V gene data show CDR1 as SQVTM and CDR2 as ANQGSEA. The CDR3 DNA reads TGCAGCGTCGGGGACAGGGGGCTGTCTAGCACAGATACGCAGTATTTT. Encoded protein: CSVGDRGLSSTDTQYF.

Turning to this clone: Other DNA sequences of this sample code for an identical CDR3. The chain joins TRBV29-1 to TRBJ2-7; 10 nucleotides line up with TRBD1. The CDR3 contains 12 residues. Germline V gene data show CDR1 as SQVTM and CDR2 as ANQGSEA. J was trimmed by 3 bases and V by 6 bases; bases with no gene match: 2. In DNA, the CDR3 is TGCAGCGTCGGGGACAGGGGCTACGAGCAGTACTTC. As protein: CSVGDRGYEQYF.

This sequence joins TRBV4-1 and TRBJ1-1, with 11 bases matching TRBD1. Germline CDR1 reads MGHRA; CDR2 reads YSYEKL. The ends lost 0 bases at V and 11 bases at J; junction bases unmatched: 8. This CDR3 comprises 15 residues. CDR3 DNA sequence: TGCGCCAGCAGCCAAGATCCCGGGGACAGGGGGAAGGCTTTCTTT. Translating it yields CASSQDPGDRGKAFF.

This clone was counted a few times. This rearrangement joins TRBV27 to TRBJ2-7; TRBD1 matches 10 bases. The V and J ends lost 6 bases and 5 bases, in that order; junction bases with no gene match: 4. Germline V gives CDR1 MNHEY, CDR2 SMNVEV (reference sequence). CDR3 size: 13 residues. This CDR3 is CASRGDRGHEQYF. CDR3 DNA: TGTGCCAGCAGGGGGGACAGGGGTCACGAGCAGTACTTC.

Only a few counts were recorded for this clone. The chain carries TRBV11-2 and TRBJ2-5; 7 bases are a match to TRBD1. The CDR3 sequence is 14 residues long. Trimming at V came to 6 bases and at J to 5 bases, leaving 9 bases not matched to a gene. Per the germline V gene, CDR1 is SGHAT and CDR2 is FQNNGV. As DNA, the CDR3 is TGTGCCAGCAGTCAAGACAGGGCTCAGGAGACCCAGTACTTC. Amino acid sequence: CASSQDRAQETQYF.

CDR3 nucleotide sequence: TGTGCCAGCTCAGAAAGACAGAAAATAGGCAGAACCGCGAACACCGGGGAGCTGTTTTTT. This codes for CASSERQKIGRTANTGELFF. V usage is TRBV18 and J usage is TRBJ2-2; D perhaps matches TRBD1 (5 bases). The CDR3 length is 20 residues. Germline lookup yields CDR1 KGHSH and CDR2 LQKENI. The V end was cut by 5 bases, the J end by 0 bases, with 25 bases between.

The rearrangement joins TRBV28 to TRBJ2-2; the D gene is possibly TRBD2 (6 bases). The V gene lost 4 bases and the J gene lost 5 bases, with 14 bases spanning the gap. CDR1 MDHEN and CDR2 SYDVKM come from the germline V gene. The length of the CDR3 is 15 residues. The CDR3 bases are TGTGCCAGCAGTTGGGGTGAAGGGAGGACCGGGGAGCTGTTTTTT. It is translated as CASSWGEGRTGELFF.

V usage is TRBV29-1 and J usage is TRBJ2-4; the D is unclear. This CDR3 region has 11 residues. Trimming stripped 5 bases from V and 5 bases from J, with 7 bases between. The germline gives CDR1 SQVTM, CDR2 ANQGSEA. The CDR3 sequence is CSVNSQNIQYF. The DNA for the CDR3 is TGCAGCGTTAACAGCCAAAACATTCAGTACTTC. The full variable domain, in which reference TRBV29-1 and TRBJ2-4 provide the parts outside the CDR3, is SAVISQKPSRDICQRGTSLTIQCQVDSQVTMMFWYRQQPGQSLTLIATANQGSEATYESGFVIDKFPISRPNLTFSTLTVSNMSPEDSSIYLCSVNSQNIQYFGAGTRLSVL.

The sample holds one count of this clone. The chain couples TRBV20-1 to TRBJ1-2; no reliable D call. The CDR3 sequence is 11 residues long. V gave up 3 bases and J gave up 3 bases, with 5 bases separating them. CDR1 DFQATT and CDR2 SNEGSKA come from the germline V gene (reference sequence). The chain's CDR3 is CSASPDYGYTF. CDR3 DNA sequence: TGCAGTGCTAGTCCCGACTATGGCTACACCTTC.

The chain is built from TRBV6-5 and TRBJ1-1; 8 bases agree with TRBD1. This CDR3 spans 12 amino acids. J was trimmed by 10 bases and V by 6 bases; bases with no gene match: 7. Germline CDR1 MNHEY, CDR2 SVGAGI. CDR3: CASSPSGGRAFF. For the CDR3, the DNA is TGTGCCAGCAGCCCCTCAGGGGGCAGAGCTTTCTTT.

The J gene is TRBJ2-7, the V gene TRBV11-3; D may be TRBD1 (5 bases). Trimming shortened V by 2 bases and J by 2 bases, and 10 bases separated the two germline ends. Germline CDR1 is SGHNT and CDR2 is YENEEA. The length of the CDR3 is 14 residues. As DNA, the CDR3 is TGTGCCAGCAGCTTAAGGTCAGGGCCCTACGAGCAGTACTTC. It specifies CASSLRSGPYEQYF.

This clone was seen only a few times. The rearrangement uses TRBV19 and TRBJ1-4, with unresolved D. Germline V lookup: CDR1 LNHDA, CDR2 SQIVND (reference sequence). This CDR3 has 16 amino acids. Trimming removed 2 bases at V and 0 bases at J, with 10 bases between. CDR3 loop: CASSIRSTSTNEKLFF. DNA of the CDR3: TGTGCCAGTAGTATACGTAGTACCTCAACTAATGAAAAACTGTTTTTT. Together with reference TRBV19 and TRBJ1-4, the CDR3 gives the full variable domain: DGGITQSPKYLFRKEGQNVTLSCEQNLNHDAMYWYRQDPGQGLRLIYYSQIVNDFQKGDIAEGYSVSREKKESFPLTVTSAQKNPTAFYLCASSIRSTSTNEKLFFGSGTQLSVL.

The chain links TRBV12-5 to TRBJ1-2; possible D gene TRBD1, 5 bases. The CDR3 runs 15 residues. The V and J ends lost 6 bases and 2 bases respectively, with 16 bases between them. Germline-derived CDR1 and CDR2 are LGHNT and FRNRAP. The CDR3 here is CASGLGTARNYGYTF. The CDR3 DNA follows: TGTGCTAGTGGCCTCGGGACCGCAAGAAACTATGGCTACACCTTC.

This clone came up a few times. The chain uses TRBV18 and TRBJ1-6; perhaps TRBD1 as D (5 bases). Germline CDR1 reads KGHSH; CDR2 reads LQKENI. V was clipped by 3 bases and J by 14 bases, with 14 bases between them. CDR3 length: 13 residues. CDR3 residues: CASSPGTQFTLHF. CDR3 nucleotide sequence: TGTGCCAGCTCACCCGGGACCCAATTCACCCTCCACTTT.

The chain carries TRBV13 and TRBJ2-7; D gene unclear. In germline, CDR1 is PRHDT, CDR2 FYEKMQ (reference sequence). Deletions cut 4 bases from V and 3 bases from J, with 13 bases between. This CDR3 region has 14 residues. CDR3 sequence: CASSSTQFLYEQYF. CDR3 coding DNA: TGTGCCAGCAGCTCGACACAGTTCCTCTACGAGCAGTACTTC.

The gene calls are TRBV5-6 and TRBJ1-4; D is possibly TRBD1 (6 bases). V shed 4 bases and J shed 0 bases, with 13 bases lying between them. Germline V lookup: CDR1 SGHDT, CDR2 YYEEEE. There are 16 residues in the CDR3. CDR3 sequence (DNA): TGTGCCAGCAGCACGACAGGTCTCGCAACTAATGAAAAACTGTTTTTT. Translating it yields CASSTTGLATNEKLFF.

This clone has just a few counts. The rearrangement joins TRBV29-1 to TRBJ1-2; D might be TRBD1 (6 bases). Germline assignment: CDR1 SQVTM and CDR2 ANQGSEA. The CDR3 contains 13 residues. Trimming pared 5 bases from V and 4 bases from J, leaving 14 bases between. The CDR3: CSVRNRAGYGYTF. DNA of the CDR3: TGCAGCGTTCGCAACAGGGCCGGCTATGGCTACACCTTC.

There are a few counts of this clone. The CDR3 here is CASSQTVLTGPTGELFF. The DNA for the CDR3 is TGCGCCAGCAGCCAGACGGTCTTGACAGGACCCACCGGGGAGCTGTTTTTT. The chain links TRBV4-1 to TRBJ2-2; a possible D gene is TRBD1 (6 bases). V gave up 3 bases and J gave up 4 bases, with 18 bases separating them. The CDR3 extends over 17 amino acids. Germline loops: CDR1 MGHRA, CDR2 YSYEKL.

The chain carries TRBV5-1 and TRBJ2-7; TRBD2 matches 7 bases. This CDR3 is built from 16 residues. The V and J ends lost 0 bases and 0 bases, in that order; junction bases with no gene match: 6. Germline-derived CDR1 and CDR2 are SGHRS and YFSETQ. The CDR3: CASSLAVGGISYEQYF. DNA of the CDR3: TGCGCCAGCAGCTTGGCCGTCGGGGGGATCTCCTACGAGCAGTACTTC.

The chain is built from TRBV18 and TRBJ1-3; maybe TRBD1 (6 bases). CDR3 length: 18 amino acids. Germline loops: CDR1 KGHSH, CDR2 LQKENI. Trimming took 4 bases from V and 0 from J, leaving 19 bases between them. CDR3 protein: CASSLLGGPPSSGNTIYF. Here the CDR3 DNA reads TGTGCCAGCTCACTGCTCGGGGGGCCGCCGAGCTCTGGAAACACCATATATTTT.

V and J are TRBV29-1 and TRBJ2-5; D tentatively fits TRBD1 or TRBD2 (5 bases each). This CDR3 region has 11 residues. Germline assignment: CDR1 SQVTM and CDR2 ANQGSEA. Trimming removed 6 bases at V and 4 bases at J, with 9 bases between. The CDR3: CSVRDGETQYF. The CDR3 DNA reads TGCAGCGTGAGGGACGGAGAGACCCAGTACTTC.

The V gene is TRBV7-6, the J gene TRBJ1-1; a weak D match, TRBD1 (5 bases). CDR1 and CDR2 (germline): SGHVS, FNYEAQ. V lost 5 bases and J 5 bases, leaving 15 bases between the germline ends. CDR3 size: 14 residues. The CDR3: CASSPGRLGTEAFF. CDR3 DNA: TGTGCCAGCAGCCCAGGGAGATTGGGGACTGAAGCTTTCTTT. Full variable domain (remainder filled in from reference TRBV7-6 and TRBJ1-1): GAGVSQSPRYKVTKRGQDVALRCDPISGHVSLYWYRQALGQGPEFLTYFNYEAQQDKSGLPNDRFSAERPEGSISTLTIQRTEQRDSAMYRCASSPGRLGTEAFFGQGTRLTVV.

The chain carries TRBV18 and TRBJ1-2; 10 nucleotides line up with TRBD1. V dropped 2 bases and J dropped 6; count of bases not matched to a gene: 9. Per the germline V gene, CDR1 is KGHSH and CDR2 is LQKENI. The CDR3 length is 16 residues. The CDR3 DNA is TGTGCCAGCTCACCAGACCGGGACAGGGGAAAGGATGGCTACACCTTC. This gives the protein CASSPDRDRGKDGYTF.